Each of the 26 T cell receptor beta chains below was sequenced from the same sample in a study of CD8+CD57+ T cells in acquired aplastic anemia. The sequenced patients had an expansion of CD8+CD57+ cells seen by flow cytometry. The study profiled TCR beta VDJ and CDR3 using genomic DNA as template. In TCRdb, the reads were re-called with MiXCR into one record per CDR3 protein. The sample consists of some 150,000 distinct CDR3 sequences, 40% to 50% of them appearing once. The sample was sorted CD4+, CD8+, or CD8+CD57+ T cells (not recorded which) from PBMCs. These receptors were collected from a human donor with aplastic anemia.

This clonotype appeared a few times. V is TRBV12-5 and J is TRBJ2-1, with 7 bases lining up with TRBD2. This CDR3 is 15 amino acids long. Germline V CDR1 and CDR2: LGHNT, FRNRAP. Losses at the gene ends were 0 bases for V and 8 bases for J; bases not matched to a gene: 7. CDR3 sequence reads: CASGLVWRGRYEQFF. DNA of the CDR3: TGTGCTAGTGGTTTGGTATGGCGGGGGAGGTATGAGCAGTTCTTC.

This clonotype was observed once. The chain combines TRBV20-1 with TRBJ1-1; D ambiguous. This CDR3 spans 13 amino acids. Looked up from germline, CDR1 is DFQATT and CDR2 is SNEGSKA (reference sequence). V lost 6 bases and J lost 5, with 16 bases in between. The CDR3 DNA follows: TGCAGTGCCAACCCCAGGCGCGGGACTGAAGCTTTCTTT. Encoded protein: CSANPRRGTEAFF.

The chain is built from TRBV11-1 and TRBJ2-1, with 9 bases aligning to TRBD2. This CDR3 is 16 amino acids long. After removal of 0 bases from V and 2 bases from J, the junction contained 2 bases not matched to a gene. Per germline, CDR1 SGHAT and CDR2 FQDESV (reference sequence). DNA for the CDR3: TGTGCCAGCAGCTTAGCGCTAGCGGGGACCTACAATGAGCAGTTCTTC. Translated, it gives CASSLALAGTYNEQFF.

The table lists this clonotype with many counts. This chain links TRBV6-2 or TRBV6-3 with TRBJ2-5, with D possibly called TRBD1 or TRBD2 (5 bases each). Germline values: CDR1 MNHEY, CDR2 SVGEGT. The V and J ends lost 6 bases and 9 bases respectively, with 14 bases between them. The CDR3 is 12 residues long. DNA for the CDR3: TGTGCCAGCAGCCGAATCCTGGGGGCCCAGTACTTC. This encodes CASSRILGAQYF.

The chain combines TRBV19 with TRBJ1-3, with a weak D call TRBD1 (6 bases). Trimming left V 0 bases short and J 0 bases short, with 12 bases between. The CDR3 is 17 residues long. In germline, CDR1 is LNHDA, CDR2 SQIVND (reference sequence). CDR3 sequence (DNA): TGTGCCAGTAGTATAGAATTAACAGGGACCTCTGGAAACACCATATATTTT. It encodes CASSIELTGTSGNTIYF.

The genes are TRBV5-1 and TRBJ2-1; 9 bases are a match to TRBD1. V shed 7 bases, J shed 4 bases, and the junction held 15 bases outside the gene matches. Per the germline V gene, CDR1 is SGHRS and CDR2 is YFSETQ. The CDR3 has 17 amino acids. For the CDR3, the DNA is TGCGCCAGCTCCGGGACAGGGAGCTCTCGTGGATACAATGAGCAGTTCTTC. It is translated as CASSGTGSSRGYNEQFF. Full variable domain (outside the CDR3, taken from reference TRBV5-1 and TRBJ2-1): KAGVTQTPRYLIKTRGQQVTLSCSPISGHRSVSWYQQTPGQGLQFLFEYFSETQRNKGNFPGRFSGRQFSNSRSEMNVSTLELGDSALYLCASSGTGSSRGYNEQFFGPGTRLTVL.

This clonotype was counted at least ten times. The V call is TRBV25-1, the J call TRBJ1-2; 8 nucleotides line up with TRBD1. Germline CDR1 reads MGHDK; CDR2 reads SYGVNS. Trimming at V came to 0 bases and at J to 5 bases, leaving 8 bases not matched to a gene. There are 16 residues in the CDR3. As DNA, the CDR3 is TGTGCCAGCAGTGAATATGGTGGACAGGGTATTTATGGCTACACCTTC. Translating gives CASSEYGGQGIYGYTF.

This clonotype was counted at least ten times. CDR3 in amino acids: CASSDPMNTEAFF. Written as DNA, the CDR3 is TGTGCCAGCAGTGATCCAATGAACACTGAAGCTTTCTTT. The V call is TRBV6-1, the J call TRBJ1-1; D unresolved. Per the germline V gene, CDR1 is MNHNS and CDR2 is SASEGT. V lost 3 bases and J 0 bases, leaving 5 bases between the germline ends. The CDR3 length is 13 residues.

The gene calls are TRBV6-6 and TRBJ1-6, with 7 positions matching TRBD1. The CDR3 loop spans 11 amino acids. Germline CDR1 reads MNHNY; CDR2 reads SVGAGI (reference sequence). CDR3 nucleotides: TGTGGGAGCAGGGGGAATTCACCCCTCCACTTT. As protein: CGSRGNSPLHF.

At least ten counts were recorded for this clonotype. The chain couples TRBV12-3 or TRBV12-4 to TRBJ2-7, with 8 bases aligning to TRBD1. CDR3 length: 13 amino acids. Unmatched junction bases numbered 3, after V lost 5 bases and J lost 3 bases. The CDR3 nucleotides read TGTGCCAGCAGTGGACAGGGTCTCTACGAGCAGTACTTC. It translates to CASSGQGLYEQYF.

This clonotype was counted a few times. The V gene is TRBV2, the J gene TRBJ2-7; D uncertain. CDR3 length: 13 residues. In germline, CDR1 is SNHLY, CDR2 FYNNEI. Trimming stripped 3 bases from V and 3 bases from J, with 9 bases between. This chain's CDR3 is CASSDGGDYEQYF. Written as DNA, the CDR3 is TGTGCCAGCAGTGATGGTGGAGACTACGAGCAGTACTTC.

This clonotype has at least ten counts. The chain is built from TRBV10-3 and TRBJ1-5; TRBD1 matches at 7 bases. CDR1 and CDR2 (germline): ENHRY, SYGVKD. Losses at the gene ends were 0 bases for V and 7 bases for J; bases not matched to a gene: 6. This CDR3 spans 15 amino acids. This CDR3 is CAISESGQGDQPQHF. CDR3 in DNA: TGTGCCATCAGTGAGTCAGGTCAGGGGGACCAGCCCCAGCATTTT.

Only a few counts were recorded for this clonotype. This rearrangement joins TRBV25-1 to TRBJ1-4, with D uncertain. Trimming removed 3 bases at V and 6 bases at J, with 11 bases between. Germline-derived CDR1 and CDR2 are MGHDK and SYGVNS. This CDR3 region has 14 residues. The CDR3 sequence is CASSDPRGDEKLFF. The CDR3 DNA reads as TGTGCCAGCAGTGACCCCCGAGGCGATGAAAAACTGTTTTTT. Drawing the rest from reference TRBV25-1 and TRBJ1-4, the complete variable domain is EADIYQTPRYLVIGTGKKITLECSQTMGHDKMYWYQQDPGMELHLIHYSYGVNSTEKGDLSSESTVSRIRTEHFPLTLESARPSHTSQYLCASSDPRGDEKLFFGSGTQLSVL.

A note on this clonotype: Possible read error: a much larger clone is one base away. The chain links TRBV5-1 to TRBJ2-2; maybe TRBD2 (5 bases). The V and J ends lost 3 bases and 4 bases respectively, with 16 bases between them. This CDR3 has 16 amino acids. Germline CDR1 is SGHRS and CDR2 is YFSETQ. The CDR3 loop reads CASSSALGKGTGELFF. The CDR3 bases are TGCGCCAGCAGCTCGGCACTAGGCAAAGGCACCGGGGAGCTGTTTTTT.

The genes are TRBV10-1 and TRBJ2-1; unclear D gene. This CDR3 comprises 15 residues. Germline V gene data show CDR1 as WNHNN and CDR2 as SYGVQD (reference sequence). V was pared by 4 bases and J by 1 base, with 11 bases between. The CDR3 loop is CASSALSKSYNEQFF. In DNA, the CDR3 is TGCGCCAGCAGTGCTCTTTCTAAATCCTACAATGAGCAGTTCTTC.

The chain is built from TRBV12-3 or TRBV12-4 and TRBJ2-7, with a tentative D call TRBD2 (5 bases). Trimming left V 4 bases short and J 3 bases short, with 19 bases between. The CDR3 is 16 residues long. CDR3 sequence: CASSYSARGGSYEQYF. The CDR3 nucleotides read TGTGCCAGCAGTTACTCAGCTCGGGGTGGGAGCTACGAGCAGTACTTC.

This clonotype was detected many times. V is TRBV20-1 and J is TRBJ2-7, with 10 bases aligning to TRBD2. Germline values: CDR1 DFQATT, CDR2 SNEGSKA (reference sequence). The CDR3 extends over 12 amino acids. CDR3 amino acids: CSIAGGSYEQYF. The CDR3 DNA follows: TGCAGCATAGCGGGGGGATCCTACGAGCAGTACTTC.

The table lists this clonotype with a count of one. The chain uses TRBV7-8 and TRBJ2-7, with D possibly TRBD2 on 6 matching bases. This CDR3 region has 13 residues. Germline V gene sequence: CDR1 SGHVS, CDR2 FQNEAQ. The V gene lost 5 bases and the J gene lost 9 bases, with 17 bases spanning the gap. The CDR3 DNA reads as TGTGCCAGCAGCCAAAGACCGGGGAGGCGGCAGTACTTC. Its protein product is CASSQRPGRRQYF.

There are many counts of this clonotype. The rearrangement links TRBV5-1 to TRBJ2-5; a possible D gene is TRBD2 (6 bases). Germline CDR1 SGHRS, CDR2 YFSETQ. The CDR3 loop spans 14 amino acids. Trimming cost V 3 bases and J 1 base, with 10 bases left between them. The CDR3 DNA follows: TGCGCCAGCAGCTCCGGGACTTCCCAAGAGACCCAGTACTTC. Amino acid sequence: CASSSGTSQETQYF. The entire variable domain, with the rest obtained from reference TRBV5-1 and TRBJ2-5, is as follows: KAGVTQTPRYLIKTRGQQVTLSCSPISGHRSVSWYQQTPGQGLQFLFEYFSETQRNKGNFPGRFSGRQFSNSRSEMNVSTLELGDSALYLCASSSGTSQETQYFGPGTRLLVL.

There are many counts of this clonotype. The J gene is TRBJ1-1, the V gene TRBV10-3; weak D call: TRBD1 (5 bases). Germline values: CDR1 ENHRY, CDR2 SYGVKD. The V end was cut by 8 bases, the J end by 4 bases, with 14 bases between. The CDR3 runs 13 residues. The CDR3 DNA reads TGTGCCATCCAAGGGGCAGGGATCACTGAAGCTTTCTTT. Translated: CAIQGAGITEAFF.

The rearrangement uses TRBV29-1 and TRBJ1-3; D remains unclear. Germline CDR1 reads SQVTM; CDR2 reads ANQGSEA. Trimming left V 5 bases short and J 0 bases short, with 8 bases between. The CDR3 runs 13 residues. CDR3 DNA sequence: TGCAGCGTTACTCTGGCCTCTGGAAACACCATATATTTT. Amino acids: CSVTLASGNTIYF.

V usage is TRBV7-2 and J usage is TRBJ2-5; 8 bases are shared with TRBD1. The germline gives CDR1 SGHTA, CDR2 FQGNSA. This CDR3 is 11 amino acids long. V shed 10 bases and J 5 bases; nucleotides not matched to a gene: 3. In DNA form, the CDR3 reads TGTGCCAAACACAGGGGGGAGACCCAGTACTTC. This sequence encodes CAKHRGETQYF.

This clonotype was counted at least ten times. This chain joins TRBV6-2 or TRBV6-3 and TRBJ2-7, with 10 bases aligning to TRBD1. CDR1 and CDR2 (germline): MNHEY, SVGEGT. V gave up 6 bases and J gave up 9 bases; unmatched junction bases: 14. The CDR3 is made up of 15 amino acids. CDR3 amino acids: CASSLPPGQGNRQYF. The DNA of the CDR3 is TGTGCCAGCAGCCTCCCGCCGGGACAGGGGAATAGGCAGTACTTC.

The CDR3 here is CSASRAGYEQYF. For the CDR3, the DNA is TGCAGTGCTTCAAGGGCCGGCTACGAGCAGTACTTC. The J gene is TRBJ2-7, the V gene TRBV20-1; unclear D gene. Germline values: CDR1 DFQATT, CDR2 SNEGSKA (reference sequence). The CDR3 has 12 amino acids. Trimming took off 5 bases at V and 3 bases at J, with 11 bases between the two ends.

This clonotype was found many times. The chain is built from TRBV5-1 and TRBJ2-5; D could derive from TRBD1 or TRBD2 (5 bases each). The V and J ends lost 6 bases and 2 bases respectively, with 11 bases between them. The CDR3 contains 13 residues. The germline CDR1 and CDR2 sequences are SGHRS and YFSETQ. The DNA of the CDR3 is TGCGCCAGCAATCTAGCAGGGCAAGAGACCCAGTACTTC. Residues: CASNLAGQETQYF.

This clonotype was counted only a few times. The gene calls are TRBV19 and TRBJ1-2; D call uncertain. CDR3 length: 14 amino acids. V lost 5 bases and J lost 7, with 17 bases in between. The germline CDR1 and CDR2 sequences are LNHDA and SQIVND (reference sequence). The CDR3: CASSVVWQESGYTF. Here the CDR3 DNA reads TGTGCCAGTAGTGTCGTTTGGCAGGAAAGTGGCTACACCTTC.